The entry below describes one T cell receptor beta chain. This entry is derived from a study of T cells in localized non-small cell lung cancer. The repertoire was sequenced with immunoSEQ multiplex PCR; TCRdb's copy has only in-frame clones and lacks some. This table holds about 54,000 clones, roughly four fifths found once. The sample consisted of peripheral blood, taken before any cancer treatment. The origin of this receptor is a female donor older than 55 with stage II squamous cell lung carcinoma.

The CDR3 loop is CASSLVGGQYF. In nucleotides, the CDR3 is TGTGCCAGCAGCTTGGTCGGGGGGCAGTACTTC. V and J are TRBV5-6 and TRBJ2-7; possibly TRBD2 for D (6 bases). The CDR3 runs to 11 residues. Trimming pared 0 bases from V and 9 bases from J, leaving 7 bases between. Germline assignment: CDR1 SGHDT and CDR2 YYEEEE. Supplemented by reference TRBV5-6 and TRBJ2-7, the full variable domain reads DAGVTQSPTHLIKTRGQQVTLRCSPKSGHDTVSWYQQALGQGPQFIFQYYEEEERQRGNFPDRFSGHQFPNYSSELNVNALLLGDSALYLCASSLVGGQYFGPGTRLTVT.